This TCR beta chain was found in a study of cytomegalovirus exposure and HLA in healthy donors. The PCR made use of 60 Vbeta and 13 Jbeta primers. TCRdb's table, derived via immunoSEQ multiplex PCR, lists solely in-frame clones and lacks some. The profile shows approximately 130,000 clones, over 60% of them singletons. Germline CDR1 is KGHSH and CDR2 is LQKENI. The CDR3 sequence is 15 residues long. Germline trimming cut 5 bases from V and 2 bases from J; bases unmatched to any gene: 5. What was sequenced was PBMCs. This TCR was recovered from a female donor in good health and CMV-seropositive. This sequence joins TRBV18 and TRBJ2-1; 8 bases align to TRBD1. The CDR3 region has the DNA TGTGCCAGCTCAGACCGGGACAGGACCTACAATGAGCAGTTCTTC. It specifies CASSDRDRTYNEQFF. The variable domain in full, with the rest retrieved from reference TRBV18 and TRBJ2-1, is NAGVMQNPRHLVRRRGQEARLRCSPMKGHSHVYWYRQLPEEGLKFMVYLQKENIIDESGMPKERFSAEFPKEGPSILRIQQVVRGDSAAYFCASSDRDRTYNEQFFGPGTRLTVL.